This T cell receptor beta chain was identified in a study of T-cell memory formation after mild COVID-19 (dated by TCRdb to about 2021). Describing the broader study: Most TCR sequence clusters were specific to one of the two donors. T-cell clones expanding and contracting after mild COVID-19 in a couple of donors were tracked by longitudinal TCRalpha and TCRbeta repertoire sequencing. The cohort comprised two young, previously healthy adult volunteers, one female and one male.

PBMCs were isolated by Ficoll-Paque density gradient centrifugation. Sequencing used an Illumina NovaSeq 6000. cDNA libraries for TCRalpha and TCRbeta were prepared by 5'RACE using constant-segment primers, with sample barcodes and unique molecular identifiers added. Trizol reagent was used to extract RNA from every sample. Library amplification was performed in two PCR steps, and a second sample barcode and Illumina TruSeq adapters were introduced in the second step. Libraries were sequenced on an Illumina NovaSeq with 2 x 150 bp paired-end reads. The authors processed their data as follows. Demultiplexing of reads and collapsing into UMI-guided consensus sequences were performed with migec v1.2.7. Using mixcr v2.1.11, UMI consensuses were aligned to TRA and TRB V and J templates and then assembled into clonotypes. A clonotype was counted as expanded or contracted only when both edgeR and NoisET called the clonotype significant, with the noise models trained on biological replicates. For edgeR calls, the thresholds were a false discovery rate-adjusted p below 0.01 and a log2 fold-change of 1. As an exploratory analysis of dynamics, max-normalized trajectories of the 1000 most abundant clonotypes were examined by PCA with hierarchical clustering. Separately sequenced CD4+ and CD8+ repertoires were used to assign a CD4 or CD8 phenotype to each responding clone. Using fastp trimming at Q25 and MiXCR clonotype assembly, TCRdb reanalyzed the public sequencing data and kept in-frame beta chains. Each CDR3 protein gets just one entry, which takes the most common genes and DNA from the rows behind it. These V and J calls originate from TCRdb's pipeline instead of the authors' own analysis. Across this sample there are about 110,000 distinct CDR3 sequences, with around an eighth seen only once. The top ten clones comprise approximately 30% of the sample.

Worth noting for this clonotype: There is no known antigen for this receptor. Nothing much larger sits one base from this clone, and base qualities are not available.

General findings and caveats noted by the study authors: Some responding clones were detected in pre-infection memory, suggesting pre-existing cross-reactive memory T cells joined the SARS-CoV-2 response. Contracting CD4+ clones were found mainly in CM and EM memory subsets, while CD8+ clones were enriched in EMRA. SARS-CoV-2 specificity was not confirmed for the second-wave clones peaking on day 37. The study included only a couple of mild cases, and larger cohorts that include severe cases with pre-infection samples were judged to be necessary. Clones contracting from day 15 to 85 had balanced CD4/CD8 phenotypes, while a second wave expanding from day 15 to 37 was biased towards CD4+.

The sample consisted of PBMCs or a T cell subset sorted from them (not recorded which). The TCR sequence derives from an adult woman who had mild COVID-19 (a few samples of this study predate the infection). The sample titles of this study are shuffled in the database, so cell type and time point are left out; the donor was told from shared clones.

The CDR3 is CASSLGRVDEQFF. The nucleotide sequence reads as follows: TGTGCCAGCAGTTTAGGCAGGGTTGATGAGCAGTTCTTC. The rearranged segments are TRBV12-3 or TRBV12-4 and TRBJ2-1, and perhaps TRBD1 as D gene, on 5 matching bases. The CDR3 sequence holds 13 residues, the cysteine and phenylalanine included. Only the CDR3 DNA stays, 39 bases, in frame from base 1. V is reduced by 1 base and J by 8 bases, leaving a spacing of 9 bases between them.